Listed here is a single TCR beta chain. It lacks a known antigen. No much larger clonotype is one base removed from it; base qualities were not supplied. The collaborating institutions used their own protocols to collect whole blood in K2EDTA tubes. Collaborator samples were shipped for TCRbeta analysis as frozen whole blood, isolated PBMCs, or DNA extracted from either sample type. Trimming takes 0 bases off V and 7 bases off J; junction bases not matched to a gene: 3. The germline V gene specifies LGHNA as CDR1 and YSLEER as CDR2. The CDR3 goes from the cysteine to the phenylalanine over 16 residues. Just CDR3 DNA is preserved here, 48 bases in frame from base 1. This record comes from a study of blood T cell repertoires in COVID-19 (dated by TCRdb to about 2020). Regarding the complete study: Samples covering the acute and convalescent phases of COVID-19 were provided by collaborators in the United States, Italy and Spain. The material from the prospective study consisted of cDNA or gDNA derived from T cells, B-cell-depleted T cells, or PBMCs. The dataset comprised deeply sampled blood TCRbeta repertoires from subjects exposed to, actively infected with, or recovered from COVID-19. A freely available public database, intended as a resource for researchers studying the immune response to SARS-CoV-2, is where the repertoires were released. The samples were drawn from two sources: the first 160 participants of the ongoing ImmuneRACE study, and over 950 subjects contributed by 6 global collaborators. A de-identified subject ID, COVID-19 status, age in years and sex were almost always included in the sample metadata. Where available, HLA class I and class II types were obtained from metadata supplied by the sample provider rather than from assay-based typing.

TCRbeta CDR3 regions were amplified from genomic DNA using the immunoSEQ Assay, a bias-controlled multiplex PCR. The original pipeline was this. Within the assay, amplification of reference gene primers was used to estimate how many nucleated cells each sample contained. Sequence reads were collapsed and filtered to measure the absolute abundance of every unique TCRbeta CDR3 rearrangement. Productive Simpson clonality was computed per sample as the square root of Simpson's diversity index over productive rearrangements. TCRdb holds this immuneACCESS table with in-frame rearrangements only. Some clones are missing; in checked studies, unresolved V genes explain under half, and the rest has no known cause. V and J calls and clone size are copied from that table; D and trimming were computed from the DNA. The sample table holds more than 250,000 clones, of which approximately 87% were seen once. Roughly 8.6% of the sample lies in the top ten.

What the work shows at the level of the full study, not this receptor alone: The quantity of clinical and demographic metadata differed by source and by participant and was supplied without curation.

This chain joins TRBV4-3 to TRBJ1-6, with TRBD1 matching 10 junction bases. The sample consisted of peripheral blood. The origin of this receptor is a human donor in a cohort sampled during active COVID-19. The DNA sequence follows: TGCGCCAGCAGCCAAGATTGGGACAGGGGAAATTCACCCCTCCACTTT. The encoded protein is CASSQDWDRGNSPLHF.